The 8 T cell receptor beta chains in this list originate from one sample, sequenced in a study of control samples from healthy donors and cancer patients. TCRdb's copy holds only in-frame clones and misses some; the assay was immunoSEQ multiplex PCR. Here the sample spans fewer than 200,000 clones, just over 90% being singletons. The sequencing sample was made of blood. Receptors were obtained from a woman in her sixties in good health.

This clone has just one count. The chain combines TRBV11-3 with TRBJ1-1; D remains ambiguous. Germline V gene sequence: CDR1 SGHNT, CDR2 YENEEA. V lost 5 bases and J lost 1, with 8 bases in between. The CDR3 is 13 amino acids. CDR3 nucleotides: TGTGCCAGCAGCCTCCATACGAACACTGAAGCTTTCTTT. It translates to CASSLHTNTEAFF. Looking up the rest from reference TRBV11-3 and TRBJ1-1 gives the full variable domain: EAGVVQSPRYKIIEKKQPVAFWCNPISGHNTLYWYLQNLGQGPELLIRYENEEAVDDSQLPKDRFSAERLKGVDSTLKIQPAELGDSAVYLCASSLHTNTEAFFGQGTRLTVV.

The genes are TRBV19 and TRBJ2-1, with unresolved D. The CDR3 has 14 amino acids. Germline V lookup: CDR1 LNHDA, CDR2 SQIVND (reference sequence). Trimming left V 6 bases short and J 0 bases short, with 9 bases between. CDR3 sequence: CASRSVSSYNEQFF. The CDR3 DNA follows: TGTGCCAGTAGATCCGTGAGCTCCTACAATGAGCAGTTCTTC.

V usage is TRBV7-9 and J usage is TRBJ2-3; the D gene is possibly TRBD1 (6 bases). Trimming stripped 5 bases from V and 6 bases from J, with 18 bases between. There are 15 residues in the CDR3. CDR1 and CDR2 from the germline V gene are SEHNR and FQNEAQ (reference sequence). The CDR3 region is CASSGSRGFTDTQYF. CDR3 coding DNA: TGTGCCAGCAGCGGTAGCAGGGGATTTACGGATACGCAGTATTTT. Together with reference TRBV7-9 and TRBJ2-3, the CDR3 gives the full variable domain: DTGVSQNPRHKITKRGQNVTFRCDPISEHNRLYWYRQTLGQGPEFLTYFQNEAQLEKSRLLSDRFSAERPKGSFSTLEIQRTEQGDSAMYLCASSGSRGFTDTQYFGPGTRLTVL.

The rearrangement links TRBV4-1 to TRBJ1-4; 8 bases map to TRBD1. With 2 bases clipped from V and 3 bases from J, the junction kept 8 bases outside the gene matches. The germline CDR1 and CDR2 sequences are MGHRA and YSYEKL. The CDR3 sequence is 17 residues long. CDR3 in amino acids: CASSQRFSRGPNEKLFF. Here the CDR3 DNA reads TGCGCCAGCAGCCAACGCTTCTCCAGGGGGCCTAATGAAAAACTGTTTTTT.

The gene calls are TRBV27 and TRBJ1-6; 8 bases are a match to TRBD1. The trim removed 1 base at V and 5 bases at J, leaving 1 base unmatched. This CDR3 contains 15 residues. Germline CDR1 is MNHEY and CDR2 is SMNVEV (reference sequence). As DNA, the CDR3 is TGTGCCAGCAGTTTATGGGACAGGAATAATTCACCCCTCCACTTT. Its translation is CASSLWDRNNSPLHF.

The CDR3 bases are TGTGCCAGCAGTCTTCGGGGCGAAAAACTGTTTTTT. Amino acid sequence: CASSLRGEKLFF. The J gene is TRBJ1-4, the V gene TRBV6-4, with D possibly TRBD1 on 5 matching bases. Germline CDR1 reads MRHNA; CDR2 reads SNTAGT. V gave up 5 bases and J gave up 8 bases, with 9 bases separating them. The CDR3 runs to 12 residues.

The CDR3 is CASSLLVAEKLFF. CDR3 sequence (DNA): TGTGCCAGCAGCTTGCTAGTTGCCGAGAAGCTGTTTTTT. The V call is TRBV11-2, the J call TRBJ2-2; no clear D. Deletions cut 3 bases from V and 12 bases from J, with 14 bases between. The CDR3 is 13 residues long. Germline loops: CDR1 SGHAT, CDR2 FQNNGV.

The chain is built from TRBV5-4 and TRBJ2-3; D remains unclear. Germline V gene lookup returns CDR1 SGHNT and CDR2 YYREEE (reference sequence). CDR3 length: 14 residues. V dropped 4 bases and J dropped 1 base, with 10 bases sitting between them. CDR3 DNA sequence: TGTGCCAGCAGCCCCCTTATGGGCACAGATACGCAGTATTTT. Translating it yields CASSPLMGTDTQYF. The full variable domain, completed using reference TRBV5-4 and TRBJ2-3, is ETGVTQSPTHLIKTRGQQVTLRCSSQSGHNTVSWYQQALGQGPQFIFQYYREEENGRGNFPPRFSGLQFPNYSSELNVNALELDDSALYLCASSPLMGTDTQYFGPGTRLTVL.